The 2 T cell receptor beta chains reported below all come from one sample, sequenced in a study of blood T cell repertoires in COVID-19. Clones were sequenced by immunoSEQ multiplex PCR, and TCRdb holds only the in-frame ones, with some missing. The sample has approximately 150,000 clones; approximately 84% are singletons. Input material: PBMCs or T cells enriched from blood (not recorded which). The receptors stem from a woman aged 50 to 60 with acute COVID-19.

This clone was recorded many times. The chain carries TRBV29-1 and TRBJ1-1, with 7 bases identical to TRBD1. V lost 3 bases and J lost 10; bases outside the gene matches: 14. CDR3 length: 14 amino acids. Germline loops: CDR1 SQVTM, CDR2 ANQGSEA. The CDR3 here is CSVEEGALASGAFF. The CDR3 nucleotides read TGCAGCGTTGAGGAGGGGGCCCTTGCTTCGGGAGCTTTCTTT.

V gene TRBV5-8 combines with J gene TRBJ1-2; no clear D gene. The length of the CDR3 is 10 residues. Germline V lookup: CDR1 SGHTS, CDR2 YDEGEE. Between the trimmed V and J ends, which lost 4 bases and 8 bases, there was a span of 6 bases. The CDR3 loop reads CASSLGGYTF. CDR3 in DNA: TGTGCCAGCAGCCTCGGGGGCTACACCTTC.